This entry lists 18 T cell receptor beta chains sequenced from one sample in a study of blood T cells in healthy people across ages (dated by TCRdb to 2014 to 2015). Libraries were made using 5' RACE. Sequencing instrument: Illumina HiSeq 2500. A second PCR of about 6 to 11 cycles was performed with a sample-barcoded 5' primer and a J-beta primer mix. TCRdb handled the public reads itself, with Q25 trimming in fastp and clone calling in MiXCR, and kept productive beta chains. Here each entry gathers all rows of one CDR3 protein and keeps the most common genes and DNA. Present in this sample are around 900,000 distinct CDR3 sequences, 45% to 60% of which were seen just once. The top ten hold about a fifth of the sample. The specimen was blood. The source is a woman aged 55-75 years in good health.

The rearrangement joins TRBV11-1 to TRBJ2-5, with TRBD1 matching over 11 bases. After removal of 8 bases from V and 11 bases from J, the junction contained 13 bases not matched to a gene. The germline gives CDR1 SGHAT, CDR2 FQDESV (reference sequence). There are 14 residues in the CDR3. The CDR3 region is CASGRDRGENEQYF. CDR3 in DNA: TGTGCCAGCGGGAGGGACAGGGGGGAGAATGAGCAGTACTTC.

The J gene is TRBJ1-2, the V gene TRBV12-3 or TRBV12-4, with TRBD1 matching over 9 bases. The CDR3 length is 15 residues. V was clipped by 5 bases and J by 2 bases; unmatched bases: 6. The CDR3 sequence is CASSPRTGDNYGYTF. CDR3 sequence (DNA): TGTGCCAGCAGTCCCAGGACAGGGGACAACTATGGCTACACCTTC.

V gene TRBV20-1 combines with J gene TRBJ2-1; D might be TRBD1 (5 bases). Germline CDR1 DFQATT, CDR2 SNEGSKA (reference sequence). V shed 3 bases and J shed 2 bases, with 11 bases lying between them. The CDR3 is 14 amino acids. The CDR3, as DNA: TGCAGTGCTAGCAGGGTAGGTCCCTACAATGAGCAGTTCTTC. This translates into CSASRVGPYNEQFF.

This chain uses TRBV10-3 with TRBJ2-7, with D unresolved. This CDR3 contains 16 residues. V was shortened by 3 bases and J by 1 base, with 16 bases between the two germline ends. Germline V CDR1 and CDR2: ENHRY, SYGVKD. The CDR3 protein is CAISDFGRTPSYEQYF. The DNA for the CDR3 is TGTGCCATCAGTGACTTCGGACGGACCCCATCCTACGAGCAGTACTTC.

The V gene is TRBV24-1, the J gene TRBJ2-7; no clear D. The CDR3 is 14 amino acids. CDR1 and CDR2 (germline): KGHDR, SFDVKD. V lost 6 bases, J lost 1 base, and 12 bases lay in between. The CDR3 here is CATSSPDGSYEQYF. Here the CDR3 DNA reads TGTGCCACCAGTTCTCCGGACGGATCCTACGAGCAGTACTTC.

V usage is TRBV20-1 and J usage is TRBJ2-3; 10 nucleotides match TRBD2. Germline V gene data show CDR1 as DFQATT and CDR2 as SNEGSKA (reference sequence). The length of the CDR3 is 14 residues. The V gene end was trimmed by 4 bases and the J gene end by 3 bases; junction bases not matched to a gene: 4. Here the CDR3 reads CSATSGRGTDTQYF. The CDR3 coding sequence is TGCAGTGCTACCAGCGGGAGGGGGACAGATACGCAGTATTTT.

Here the CDR3 reads CASSQDWSRQQFF. CDR3 nucleotide sequence: TGCGCCAGCAGCCAAGACTGGTCGCGGCAGCAGTTCTTC. The rearrangement uses TRBV4-3 and TRBJ2-1; D gene uncertain. Trimming removed 0 bases at V and 11 bases at J, with 11 bases between. This CDR3 is built from 13 residues. From germline, CDR1 is LGHNA and CDR2 YSLEER.

The chain combines TRBV5-1 with TRBJ1-6; 7 nucleotides align to TRBD1. The V gene's germline CDR1 is SGHRS and CDR2 YFSETQ. This CDR3 comprises 14 residues. With V trimmed by 2 bases and J by 10 bases, 6 bases remained unmatched. The CDR3: CASSFRQGESPLHF. CDR3 DNA: TGCGCCAGCAGCTTCCGACAGGGCGAATCACCCCTCCACTTT.

The J gene is TRBJ2-7, the V gene TRBV20-1; D may be TRBD2 (6 bases). CDR1 DFQATT and CDR2 SNEGSKA come from the germline V gene (reference sequence). The CDR3 loop spans 17 amino acids. V lost 1 base and J 7 bases, leaving 26 bases between the germline ends. As DNA, the CDR3 is TGCAGTGCTAGAGGGGGTGGGGGGAGCGCGGAGGTCAGGGAGCAGTACTTC. Translation gives CSARGGGGSAEVREQYF.

The rearrangement joins TRBV12-3 or TRBV12-4 to TRBJ2-5; 8 bases line up with TRBD2. This CDR3 has 18 residues. The V gene end was trimmed by 4 bases and the J gene end by 2 bases; junction bases not matched to a gene: 15. The CDR3: CASSSYRRSLADQETQYF. CDR3 coding DNA: TGTGCCAGCAGTTCCTACCGACGATCACTAGCGGATCAAGAGACCCAGTACTTC.

The rearrangement uses TRBV27 and TRBJ2-7; 12 bases map to TRBD2. This CDR3 spans 17 amino acids. CDR1 and CDR2 (germline): MNHEY, SMNVEV (reference sequence). After removal of 1 base from V and 3 bases from J, the junction contained 7 bases not matched to a gene. The CDR3: CASSLFPTSGSFYEQYF. DNA for the CDR3: TGTGCCAGCAGTTTATTCCCGACTAGCGGGAGTTTCTACGAGCAGTACTTC.

A few counts support this clonotype. The V call is TRBV12-3 or TRBV12-4, the J call TRBJ2-3; D not resolved. With 3 bases removed from V and 6 bases from J, the gap between germline ends came to 10 bases. The CDR3 consists of 13 residues. The CDR3 region is CASSFTAPDTQYF. DNA for the CDR3: TGTGCCAGCAGTTTTACAGCGCCTGATACGCAGTATTTT.

This clonotype has just a few counts. The CDR3 region has the DNA TGTGCCAGCAGCCCGGAAAGGGGTGAAGAGACCCAGTACTTC. This sequence encodes CASSPERGEETQYF. The chain carries TRBV7-2 and TRBJ2-5, with D tentatively TRBD1 (5 bases). V was trimmed by 5 bases and J by 3 bases, leaving 13 bases between them. CDR3 size: 14 residues. Germline CDR1 and CDR2: SGHTA and FQGNSA. The full variable domain, in which reference TRBV7-2 and TRBJ2-5 provide the parts outside the CDR3, is GAGVSQSPSNKVTEKGKDVELRCDPISGHTALYWYRQSLGQGLEFLIYFQGNSAPDKSGLPSDRFSAERTGGSVSTLTIQRTQQEDSAVYLCASSPERGEETQYFGPGTRLLVL.

The sample holds many counts of this clonotype. Sequence at one end of the junction differs from germline and may be a read error. The chain is built from TRBV5-1 and TRBJ2-5; D may match TRBD1 or TRBD2 (5 bases each). This CDR3 is built from 14 residues. Germline loops: CDR1 SGHRS, CDR2 YFSETQ. Here the CDR3 reads CASSLGTGRETQYF. The CDR3 coding sequence is TGTGCCAGCAGCTTAGGGACCGGACGAGAGACCCAGTACTTC.

This clonotype was detected ten times or more. The genes are TRBV5-8 and TRBJ2-1; tentative D call: TRBD2 (6 bases). The germline V and J ends were trimmed by 2 bases and 5 bases, with 11 bases remaining between them. Germline loops: CDR1 SGHTS, CDR2 YDEGEE. CDR3 size: 14 residues. This CDR3 reads CASSFYGGNNEQFF. The CDR3 nucleotides read TGTGCCAGCAGCTTTTACGGGGGTAACAATGAGCAGTTCTTC.

J is TRBJ2-1 and V is TRBV18; D is unresolved. The closer fit of TRBJ2-7 to the DNA end suggests the J call may be wrong. The CDR3 loop spans 14 amino acids. CDR1 is KGHSH, CDR2 LQKENI, per germline. CDR3 in amino acids: CASSPSSASYEQYF. CDR3 DNA: TGTGCCAGCTCACCATCTTCGGCTTCCTACGAGCAGTACTTC.

The chain employs TRBV3-1 and TRBJ2-3, with 14 nucleotides matching TRBD2. The V gene's germline CDR1 is LGHDT and CDR2 YNNKEL (reference sequence). This CDR3 is 16 amino acids long. Germline trimming cut 1 base from V and 3 bases from J; bases unmatched to any gene: 0. In DNA form, the CDR3 reads TGTGCCAGCAGCCAAGGGACTAGCGGGAGGACAGATACGCAGTATTTT. As protein: CASSQGTSGRTDTQYF.

V gene TRBV5-5 combines with J gene TRBJ1-2, with 10 bases matching TRBD1. The CDR3 runs 16 residues. The germline V gene encodes CDR1 SGHKS and CDR2 YYEKEE (reference sequence). The trim removed 3 bases at V and 1 base at J, leaving 6 bases unmatched. Here the CDR3 reads CASSSDRGPFNYGYTF. The CDR3 DNA is TGTGCCAGCAGCTCCGACAGGGGGCCTTTTAACTATGGCTACACCTTC.